This T cell receptor (beta chain) was found in a study of blood T cell repertoires in COVID-19. Libraries were prepared by immunoSEQ multiplex PCR; TCRdb keeps only in-frame clonotypes and omits some of them. The data contain about 370,000 clones, about 90% of them singletons. This CDR3 spans 11 amino acids. CDR1 is KGHSH, CDR2 LQKENI, per germline. V lost 3 bases and J lost 11, with 10 bases in between. Participants had their cohort set by participant-reported clinical history. Two consecutive negative NP/OP PCR tests, clearance, or resolved symptoms defined Cohort 3 recovery. The clonotype originates from a woman aged 25 to 39 who had recovered from COVID-19. This chain uses TRBV18 with TRBJ1-1, with D possibly TRBD1 on 6 matching bases. The sample comprised PBMCs or T cells enriched from blood (not recorded which). The CDR3 nucleotides are TGTGCCAGCTCACCGGGGGGGCCCGCTTTCTTT. Translated, it gives CASSPGGPAFF.